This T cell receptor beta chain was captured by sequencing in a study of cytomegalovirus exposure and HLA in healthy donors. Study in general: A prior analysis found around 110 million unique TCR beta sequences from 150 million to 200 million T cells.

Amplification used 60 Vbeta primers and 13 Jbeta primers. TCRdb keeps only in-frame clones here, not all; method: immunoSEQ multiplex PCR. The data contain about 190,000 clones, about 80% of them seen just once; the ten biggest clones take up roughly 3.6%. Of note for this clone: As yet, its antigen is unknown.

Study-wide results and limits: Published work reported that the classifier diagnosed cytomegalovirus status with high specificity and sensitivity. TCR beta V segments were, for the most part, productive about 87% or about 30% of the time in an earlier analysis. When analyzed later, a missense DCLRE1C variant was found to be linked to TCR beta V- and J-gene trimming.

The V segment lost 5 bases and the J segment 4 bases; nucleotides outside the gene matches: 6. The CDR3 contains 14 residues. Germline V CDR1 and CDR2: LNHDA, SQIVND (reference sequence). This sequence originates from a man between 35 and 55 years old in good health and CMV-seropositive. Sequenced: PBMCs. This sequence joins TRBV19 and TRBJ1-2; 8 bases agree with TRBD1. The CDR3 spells CASSADRVSYGYTF. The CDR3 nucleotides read TGTGCCAGTAGTGCGGACAGGGTCTCCTATGGCTACACCTTC.